This T cell receptor beta chain emerged from a study of cytomegalovirus exposure and HLA in healthy donors. On the study more broadly: From donors who were HLA-typed, an early data release held around 80 million unique TCRs.

The CDR3 length is 15 residues. V lost 8 bases and J 5 bases, leaving 22 bases between the germline ends. Germline V CDR1 and CDR2: MDHEN, SYDVKM. The study's findings and limits: Sequencing likely generated an artifact that appeared as a cluster of highly shared sequence variants. An apparent linkage of common viral pathogens to several of the most significant clusters emerged in a later analysis. Later work found that TCR association rates differed between HLA loci; DRB1 had the most and HLA-C the fewest.

On this clone: Its antigen is unknown.

Both 60 Vbeta primers and 13 Jbeta primers went into the PCR. Using immunoSEQ multiplex PCR, the repertoire was profiled, and TCRdb retains in-frame clones only, with some absent. The sample lists some 190,000 clones, 76% occurring once. The sample consisted of PBMCs. V gene TRBV28 combines with J gene TRBJ2-7; possible D gene TRBD2, 7 bases. This receptor was taken from a man aged 18-30 years in good health and CMV-seronegative. CDR3 nucleotide sequence: TGTGCCAGCTCACCCCAAGGGGGGGCCGACCACGAGCAGTACTTC. This encodes CASSPQGGADHEQYF.